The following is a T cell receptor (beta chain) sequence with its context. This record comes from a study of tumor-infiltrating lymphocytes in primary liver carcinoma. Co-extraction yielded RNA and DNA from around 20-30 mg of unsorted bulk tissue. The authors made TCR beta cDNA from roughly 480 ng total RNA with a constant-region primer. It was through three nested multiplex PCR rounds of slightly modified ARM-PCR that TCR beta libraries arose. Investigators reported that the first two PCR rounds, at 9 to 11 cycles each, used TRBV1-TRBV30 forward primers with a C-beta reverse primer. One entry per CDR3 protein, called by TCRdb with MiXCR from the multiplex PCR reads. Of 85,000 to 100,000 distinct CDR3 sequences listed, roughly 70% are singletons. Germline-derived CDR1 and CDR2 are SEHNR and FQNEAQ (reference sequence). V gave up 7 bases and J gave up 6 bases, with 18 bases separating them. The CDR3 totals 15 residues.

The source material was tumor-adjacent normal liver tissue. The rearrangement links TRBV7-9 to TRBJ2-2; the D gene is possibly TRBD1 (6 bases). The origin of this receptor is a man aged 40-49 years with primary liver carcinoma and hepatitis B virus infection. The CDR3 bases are TGTGCCAGCAACCGGGACACAATTCTTTCCGGGGAGCTGTTTTTT. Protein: CASNRDTILSGELFF.